This note documents a single T cell receptor beta chain sequence. Its antigen remains unidentified. No much larger clone is present one base from it, and per-base qualities are unavailable. The CDR3 starts with the cysteine, ends with the phenylalanine, and has 16 residues. The kept DNA is CDR3 alone, 48 bases in frame from the first base. The CDR1 and CDR2 encoded by the germline V gene are ENHRY and SYGVKD. After removal of 3 bases from V and 5 bases from J, the junction retains 10 bases not matched to a gene. The sample belongs to a study of shared clonotypes between healthy human individuals (dated by TCRdb to the early 2020s). Study-level background: A couple of women and a few men aged 18 to 49 years were included in the cohort. For each donor, three plates each were used for CD4 naive and CD4 memory, two plates were used for CD8 naive, and one plate was used for CD8 memory. To estimate repertoire size and how much clonotypes are shared between individuals, the study performed deep sequencing of blood TCR repertoires from 4 to 6 healthy adults. Libraries were prepared and TCR repertoires were sequenced by different laboratories using diverse techniques, in order to increase sequencing depth and limit assay-specific biases. Each donor's leukapheresis produced roughly between roughly 0.85 and 10 billion PBMCs. On the study overall, not on this receptor specifically: Sampling was restricted to blood, and TCR repertoires in tissue are likely to differ from TCR repertoires in blood. Sharing across a few donors was observed for approximately 5% of naive CD4, 3.5% of naive CD8, 2% to 2.5% of memory CD4, and about 0.4% of memory CD8 clonotypes. Incomplete sequencing was indicated by rarefaction of sorted-subset datasets, despite the large sequencing depth. Because the study included only a small number of donors, the genetic and exposure-history diversity represented was limited. Estimated clonotype richness was generally larger for naive than for memory subsets. Higher generation probabilities were observed for clonotypes shared by all four sorted-subset donors than for non-shared clonotypes. Based on pairwise subsampling, the degree of clonotype sharing among donors was expected to be affected by sequencing depth.

Using the deep immunoSEQ assay, multiplex PCR amplified TCR CDR3 regions from genomic DNA. Extracted genomic DNA from each cell subset was spread evenly across all wells of several immunoSEQ 96-well plates, with each plate serving as a replicate. For sorted subsets, each replicate PCR was loaded with 200 to 250 ng genomic DNA, equivalent to about 30,000 T cell genomes. Purified libraries were quantified with a Qubit 3.0 fluorometer, sized on a Bioanalyzer 2100, and re-quantified with the KAPA Library Quantification kit. Every immunoSEQ 96-well plate was sequenced on a separate single-read 150-cycle Illumina NextSeq 550 flow cell. In the source study's methods: Because the immunoSEQ output included only junctional sequences and no quality scores, the filtering could not be the same as the filtering used for full-length reads. Sequences were annotated with PyIR, a Python wrapper for IgBLAST v1.9, and V/J genes and CDR3 were assigned using IMGT germline references. Any read was removed if the V/J assignment was weak (E-value above 1e-6), the CDR3 was missing, or the read contained stop codons, out-of-frame junctions, or ambiguous translated residues. V3J clonotypes were defined as sequences sharing an identical inferred V gene, J gene, and CDR3 amino acid sequence. The percentage overlap between two repertoires was calculated by dividing the number of shared unique clonotypes by the size of the smaller repertoire. RTK rarefaction, the Chao1 estimator, and Recon v2.1 estimates of unobserved clonotypes were used to assess repertoire richness. OLGA was used to compute generation probabilities for all TCRbeta clonotypes that the gDNA method yielded from a few donors. The source is immuneACCESS, and TCRdb retained only in-frame sequences with V and J called. Part of the clones is not carried over; for the studies checked, unresolved V genes explain less than half of this, and the remainder is unexplained. From that table come the V and J calls and clone size; the DNA was used to work out D and trimming. The sample table records 1.4 million to 1.5 million clones; roughly 95% of these occur just once. Roughly 1.2% of the sample goes to the ten largest clones.

Donors were healthy HIV-negative adults with no recently reported acute infections or vaccinations. Every donor was a Caucasian adult residing in Nashville, Tennessee, USA. CD4+ T cells were enriched by magnetic negative selection; naive cells were then positively selected on CD45RA, and the negative fraction formed the memory subset. Blood was obtained by leukapheresis, after which PBMCs were separated by Ficoll-Histopaque density gradient centrifugation and cryopreserved in liquid nitrogen vapor phase. Analytical flow cytometry was used to check the purity and quantity of every magnetically sorted T cell population. Genomic DNA was isolated from each sorted fraction and quantified by UV absorbance on a Nanodrop 2000c.

The sample comprised naive CD4+ T cells sorted from blood. The sample's cell subset or site, from its label and the paper: CD45RA+ positively selected. This receptor was identified in a man aged 25 to 45 in good health. The chain is made from TRBV10-3 and TRBJ2-5, with TRBD1 identical over 9 junction bases. CDR3 sequence: CAISDRNRGLGETQYF. The DNA sequence is as follows: TGTGCCATCAGTGACCGGAACAGGGGGCTAGGGGAGACCCAGTACTTC.